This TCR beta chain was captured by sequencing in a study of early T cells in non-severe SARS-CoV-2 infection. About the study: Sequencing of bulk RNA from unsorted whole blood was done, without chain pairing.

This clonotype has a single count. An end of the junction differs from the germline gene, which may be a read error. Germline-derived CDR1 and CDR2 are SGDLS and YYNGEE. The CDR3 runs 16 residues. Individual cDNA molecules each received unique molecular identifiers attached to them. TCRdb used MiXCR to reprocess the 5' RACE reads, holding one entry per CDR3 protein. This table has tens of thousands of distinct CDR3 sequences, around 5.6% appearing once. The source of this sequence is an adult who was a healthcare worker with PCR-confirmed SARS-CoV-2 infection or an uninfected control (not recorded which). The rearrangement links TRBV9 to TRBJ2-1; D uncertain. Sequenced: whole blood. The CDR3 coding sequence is TGTGTCAGCAGCGTAGTTGGCGGCAGCTCCTACAATGAGCAGTTCTTC. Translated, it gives CVSSVVGGSSYNEQFF.